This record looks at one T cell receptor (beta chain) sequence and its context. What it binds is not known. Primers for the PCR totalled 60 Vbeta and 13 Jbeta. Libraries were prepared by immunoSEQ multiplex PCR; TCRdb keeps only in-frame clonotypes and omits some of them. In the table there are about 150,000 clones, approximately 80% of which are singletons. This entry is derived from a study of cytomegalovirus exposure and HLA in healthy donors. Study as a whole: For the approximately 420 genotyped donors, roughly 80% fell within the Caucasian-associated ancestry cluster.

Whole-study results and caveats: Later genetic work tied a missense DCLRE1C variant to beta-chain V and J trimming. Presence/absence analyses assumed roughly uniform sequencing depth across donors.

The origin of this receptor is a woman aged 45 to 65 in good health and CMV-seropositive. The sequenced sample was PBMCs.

This CDR3 reads CSVVWPYNEQFF. The CDR3 coding sequence is TGCAGCGTTGTCTGGCCCTACAATGAGCAGTTCTTC. V and J are TRBV29-1 and TRBJ2-1, with no clear D. Trimming shortened V by 4 bases and J by 2 bases, and 6 bases separated the two germline ends. Germline lookup yields CDR1 SQVTM and CDR2 ANQGSEA. The CDR3 extends over 12 amino acids.